This T cell receptor beta chain was sequenced during a study of blood T cells in healthy people across ages. The V gene's germline CDR1 is SQVTM and CDR2 ANQGSEA. This CDR3 comprises 14 residues. Trimming took 2 bases from V and 5 from J, leaving 15 bases between them. The second PCR ran roughly 6 to 11 cycles with a sample-barcoded 5' primer and J-beta primers. TCRdb recomputed calls from the 5' RACE reads with MiXCR, one row per CDR3 protein. The sample yields roughly 1.9 million distinct CDR3 sequences, approximately 40% seen once. This clonotype originated in a human donor in good health. The genes are TRBV29-1 and TRBJ2-5, with D possibly being TRBD2 (5 bases). Sequenced material: blood. This CDR3 is CSVEHRGSPETQYF. The CDR3 DNA sequence: TGCAGCGTTGAACACCGGGGTAGCCCTGAGACCCAGTACTTC. The entire variable domain, with the rest obtained from reference TRBV29-1 and TRBJ2-5, is as follows: SAVISQKPSRDICQRGTSLTIQCQVDSQVTMMFWYRQQPGQSLTLIATANQGSEATYESGFVIDKFPISRPNLTFSTLTVSNMSPEDSSIYLCSVEHRGSPETQYFGPGTRLLVL.